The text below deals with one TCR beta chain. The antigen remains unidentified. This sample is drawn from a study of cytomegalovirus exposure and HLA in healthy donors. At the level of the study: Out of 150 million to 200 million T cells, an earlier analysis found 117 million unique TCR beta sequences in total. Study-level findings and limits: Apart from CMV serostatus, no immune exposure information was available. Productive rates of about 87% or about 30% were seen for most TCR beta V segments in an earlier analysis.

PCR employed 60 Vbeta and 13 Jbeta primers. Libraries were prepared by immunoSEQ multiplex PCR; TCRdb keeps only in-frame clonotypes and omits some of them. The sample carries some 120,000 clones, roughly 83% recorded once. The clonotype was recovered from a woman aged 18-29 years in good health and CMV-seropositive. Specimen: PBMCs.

CDR3 loop: CASSQVGGPQPQHF. The CDR3 DNA follows: TGCGCCAGCAGCCAAGTAGGAGGGCCTCAGCCCCAGCATTTT. This chain links TRBV4-1 with TRBJ1-5; D is ambiguous. The V end was cut by 1 base, the J end by 6 bases, with 10 bases between. Germline CDR1 and CDR2: MGHRA and YSYEKL. The CDR3 loop spans 14 amino acids.